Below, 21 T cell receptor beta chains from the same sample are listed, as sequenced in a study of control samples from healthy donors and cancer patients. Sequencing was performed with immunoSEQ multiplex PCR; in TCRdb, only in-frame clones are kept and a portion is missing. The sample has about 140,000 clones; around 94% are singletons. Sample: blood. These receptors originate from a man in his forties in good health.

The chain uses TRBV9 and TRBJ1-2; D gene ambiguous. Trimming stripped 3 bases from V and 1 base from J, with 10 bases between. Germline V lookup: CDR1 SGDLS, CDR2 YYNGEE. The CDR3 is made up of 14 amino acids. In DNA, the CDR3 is TGTGCCAGCAGCGCCCTACAGCGTAACTATGGCTACACCTTC. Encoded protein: CASSALQRNYGYTF. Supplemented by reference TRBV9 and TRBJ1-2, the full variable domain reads DSGVTQTPKHLITATGQRVTLRCSPRSGDLSVYWYQQSLDQGLQFLIQYYNGEERAKGNILERFSAQQFPDLHSELNLSSLELGDSALYFCASSALQRNYGYTFGSGTRLTVV.

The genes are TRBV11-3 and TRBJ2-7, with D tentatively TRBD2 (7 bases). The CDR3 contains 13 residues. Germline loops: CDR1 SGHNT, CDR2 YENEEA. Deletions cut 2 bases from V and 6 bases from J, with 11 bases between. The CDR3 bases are TGTGCCAGCAGCTTACTTGCGGGGGCCGAGCAGTACTTC. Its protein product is CASSLLAGAEQYF.

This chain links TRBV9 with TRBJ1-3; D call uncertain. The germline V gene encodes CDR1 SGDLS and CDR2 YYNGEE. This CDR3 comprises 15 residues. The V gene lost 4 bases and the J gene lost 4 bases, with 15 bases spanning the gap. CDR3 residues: CASSPRGGYGNTIYF. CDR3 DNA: TGTGCCAGCAGCCCCAGAGGTGGTTACGGAAACACCATATATTTT. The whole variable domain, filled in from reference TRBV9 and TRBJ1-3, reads DSGVTQTPKHLITATGQRVTLRCSPRSGDLSVYWYQQSLDQGLQFLIQYYNGEERAKGNILERFSAQQFPDLHSELNLSSLELGDSALYFCASSPRGGYGNTIYFGEGSWLTVV.

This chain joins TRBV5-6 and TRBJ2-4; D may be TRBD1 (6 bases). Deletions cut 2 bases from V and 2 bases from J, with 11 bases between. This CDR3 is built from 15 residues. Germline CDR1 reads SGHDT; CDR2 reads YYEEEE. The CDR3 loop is CASSFRGGTKNIQYF. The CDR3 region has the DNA TGTGCCAGCAGCTTCAGGGGTGGGACCAAAAACATTCAGTACTTC.

The CDR3 protein is CASSETRLLDHNEQFF. In DNA form, the CDR3 reads TGTGCCAGCAGTGAGACTCGGTTGTTAGACCACAATGAGCAGTTCTTC. The chain combines TRBV25-1 with TRBJ2-1, with D unresolved. Deletions cut 3 bases from V and 5 bases from J, with 17 bases between. The CDR3 is 16 amino acids. Per germline, CDR1 MGHDK and CDR2 SYGVNS.

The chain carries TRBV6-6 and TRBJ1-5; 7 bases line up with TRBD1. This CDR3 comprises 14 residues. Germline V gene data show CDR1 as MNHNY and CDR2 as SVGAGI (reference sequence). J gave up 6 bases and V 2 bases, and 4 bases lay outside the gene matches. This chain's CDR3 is CASSYADRVQPQHF. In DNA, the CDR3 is TGTGCCAGCAGTTACGCAGACAGGGTTCAGCCCCAGCATTTT.

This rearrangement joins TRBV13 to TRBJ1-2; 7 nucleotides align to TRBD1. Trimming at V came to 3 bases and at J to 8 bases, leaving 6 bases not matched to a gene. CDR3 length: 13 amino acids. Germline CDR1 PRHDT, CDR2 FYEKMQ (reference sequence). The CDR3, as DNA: TGTGCCAGCAGCTTCCGGGACAGTTGGGGCTACACCTTC. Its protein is CASSFRDSWGYTF.

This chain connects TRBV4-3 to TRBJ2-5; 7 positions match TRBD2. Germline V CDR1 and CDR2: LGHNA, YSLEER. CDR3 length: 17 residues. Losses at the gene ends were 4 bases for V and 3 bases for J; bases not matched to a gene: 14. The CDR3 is CASSPRRAGGGEETQYF. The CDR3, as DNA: TGCGCCAGCAGCCCCCGACGCGCGGGCGGGGGAGAAGAGACCCAGTACTTC.

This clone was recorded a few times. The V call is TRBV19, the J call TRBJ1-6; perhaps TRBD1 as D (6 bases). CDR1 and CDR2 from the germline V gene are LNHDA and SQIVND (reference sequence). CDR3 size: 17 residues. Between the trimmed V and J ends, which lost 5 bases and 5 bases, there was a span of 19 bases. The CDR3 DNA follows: TGTGCCAGTAGTCCTCACCCTCGGGACAAGAATAATTCACCCCTCCACTTT. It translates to CASSPHPRDKNNSPLHF. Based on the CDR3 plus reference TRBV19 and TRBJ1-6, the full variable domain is DGGITQSPKYLFRKEGQNVTLSCEQNLNHDAMYWYRQDPGQGLRLIYYSQIVNDFQKGDIAEGYSVSREKKESFPLTVTSAQKNPTAFYLCASSPHPRDKNNSPLHFGNGTRLTVT.

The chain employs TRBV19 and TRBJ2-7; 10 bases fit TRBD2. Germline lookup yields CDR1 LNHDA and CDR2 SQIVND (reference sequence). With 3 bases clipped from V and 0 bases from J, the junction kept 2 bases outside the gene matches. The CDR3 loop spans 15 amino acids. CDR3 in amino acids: CASSILAGGSYEQYF. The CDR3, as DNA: TGTGCCAGTAGTATCTTAGCGGGAGGCTCCTACGAGCAGTACTTC.

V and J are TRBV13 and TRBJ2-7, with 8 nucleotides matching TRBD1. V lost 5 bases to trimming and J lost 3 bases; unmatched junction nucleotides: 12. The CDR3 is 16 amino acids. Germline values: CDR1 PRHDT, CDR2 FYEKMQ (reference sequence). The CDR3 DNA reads TGTGCCAGCAGCCCCCTCAGACAGGGGATTATCTACGAGCAGTACTTC. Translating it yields CASSPLRQGIIYEQYF.

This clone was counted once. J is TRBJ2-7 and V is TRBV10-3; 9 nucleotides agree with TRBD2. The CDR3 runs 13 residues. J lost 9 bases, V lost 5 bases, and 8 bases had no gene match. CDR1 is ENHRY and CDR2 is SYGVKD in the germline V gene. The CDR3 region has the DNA TGTGCCATCAGTTTTAACGCGGGAGGGGGGCAGTACTTC. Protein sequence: CAISFNAGGGQYF.

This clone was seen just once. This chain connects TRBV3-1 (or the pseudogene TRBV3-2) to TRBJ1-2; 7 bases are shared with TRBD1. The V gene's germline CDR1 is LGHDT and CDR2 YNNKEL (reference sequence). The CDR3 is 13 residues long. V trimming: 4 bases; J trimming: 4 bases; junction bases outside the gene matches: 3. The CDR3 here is CASSLGQSYGYTF. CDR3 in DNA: TGTGCCAGCAGCCTGGGACAGAGCTATGGCTACACCTTC.

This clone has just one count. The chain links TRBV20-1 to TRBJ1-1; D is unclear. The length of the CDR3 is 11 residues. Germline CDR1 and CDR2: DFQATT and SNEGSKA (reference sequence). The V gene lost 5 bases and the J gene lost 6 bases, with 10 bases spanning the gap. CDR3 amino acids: CSAGVPPEAFF. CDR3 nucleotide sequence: TGCAGTGCTGGTGTGCCACCTGAAGCTTTCTTT.

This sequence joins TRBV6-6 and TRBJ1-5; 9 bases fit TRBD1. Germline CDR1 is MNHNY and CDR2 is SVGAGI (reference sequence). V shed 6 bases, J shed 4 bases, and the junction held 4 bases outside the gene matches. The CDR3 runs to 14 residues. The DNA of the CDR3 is TGTGCCAGCAGATCGGACAGGGGAAATCAGCCCCAGCATTTT. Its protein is CASRSDRGNQPQHF.

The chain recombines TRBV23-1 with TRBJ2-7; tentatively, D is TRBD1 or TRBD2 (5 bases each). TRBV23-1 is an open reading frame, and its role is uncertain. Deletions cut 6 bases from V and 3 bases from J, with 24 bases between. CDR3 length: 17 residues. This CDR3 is CASSQEGIRGQCYEQYF. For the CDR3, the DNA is TGCGCCAGCAGCCAAGAGGGGATAAGAGGGCAGTGCTACGAGCAGTACTTC.

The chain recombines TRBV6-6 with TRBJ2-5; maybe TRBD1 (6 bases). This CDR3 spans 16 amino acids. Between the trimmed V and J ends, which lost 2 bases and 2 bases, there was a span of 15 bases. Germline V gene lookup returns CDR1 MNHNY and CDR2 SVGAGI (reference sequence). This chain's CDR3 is CASSYPTRDIQETQYF. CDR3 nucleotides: TGTGCCAGCAGTTACCCAACCCGGGACATACAAGAGACCCAGTACTTC.

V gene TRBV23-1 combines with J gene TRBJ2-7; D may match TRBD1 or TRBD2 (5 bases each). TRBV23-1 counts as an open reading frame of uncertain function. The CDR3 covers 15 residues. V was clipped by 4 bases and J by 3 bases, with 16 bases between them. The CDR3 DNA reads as TGCGCCAGCAGTCGTCGTGCAGATGGGGGCTACGAGCAGTACTTC. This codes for CASSRRADGGYEQYF.

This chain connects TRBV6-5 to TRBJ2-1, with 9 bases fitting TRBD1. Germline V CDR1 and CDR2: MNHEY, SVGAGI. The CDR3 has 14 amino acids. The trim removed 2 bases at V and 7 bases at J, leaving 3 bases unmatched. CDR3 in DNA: TGTGCCAGCAGTTACACGGGACAGGGAAATGAGCAGTTCTTC. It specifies CASSYTGQGNEQFF.

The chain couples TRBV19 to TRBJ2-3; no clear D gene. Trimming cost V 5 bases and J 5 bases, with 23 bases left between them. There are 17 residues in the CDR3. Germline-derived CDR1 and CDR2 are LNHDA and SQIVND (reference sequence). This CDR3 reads CASSRPPTRKLGDTQYF. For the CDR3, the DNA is TGTGCCAGTAGTCGTCCCCCTACACGAAAATTGGGAGATACGCAGTATTTT.

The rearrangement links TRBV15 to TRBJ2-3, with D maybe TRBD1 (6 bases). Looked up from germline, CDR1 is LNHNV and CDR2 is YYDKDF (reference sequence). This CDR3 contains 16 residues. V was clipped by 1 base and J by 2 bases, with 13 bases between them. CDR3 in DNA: TGTGCCACCAGCAGAGGACCCCAGGGGAACACAGATACGCAGTATTTT. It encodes CATSRGPQGNTDTQYF.